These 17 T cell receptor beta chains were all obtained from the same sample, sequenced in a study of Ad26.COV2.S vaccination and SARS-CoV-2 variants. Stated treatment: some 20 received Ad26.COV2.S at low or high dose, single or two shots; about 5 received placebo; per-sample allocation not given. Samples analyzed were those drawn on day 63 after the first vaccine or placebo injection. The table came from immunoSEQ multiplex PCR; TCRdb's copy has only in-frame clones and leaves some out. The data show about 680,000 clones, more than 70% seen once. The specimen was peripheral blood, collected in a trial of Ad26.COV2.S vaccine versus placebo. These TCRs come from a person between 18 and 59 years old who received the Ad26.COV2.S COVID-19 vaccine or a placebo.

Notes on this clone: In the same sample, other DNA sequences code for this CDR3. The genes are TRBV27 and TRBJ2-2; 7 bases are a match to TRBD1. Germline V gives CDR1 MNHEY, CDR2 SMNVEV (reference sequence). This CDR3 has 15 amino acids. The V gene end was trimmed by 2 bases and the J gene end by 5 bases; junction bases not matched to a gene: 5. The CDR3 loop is CASSLDRDGTGELFF. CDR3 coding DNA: TGTGCCAGCAGTTTAGACAGGGACGGGACCGGGGAGCTGTTTTTT.

The CDR3 region has the DNA TGTGCCAGCAGCTTCGAGAGGCGAGCGAGGTTAGGGGAGACCCAGTACTTC. Its translation: CASSFERRARLGETQYF. V and J are TRBV5-8 and TRBJ2-5, with unresolved D. CDR1 is SGHTS and CDR2 is YDEGEE in the germline V gene. Deletions cut 2 bases from V and 5 bases from J, with 22 bases between. The CDR3 is 17 amino acids.

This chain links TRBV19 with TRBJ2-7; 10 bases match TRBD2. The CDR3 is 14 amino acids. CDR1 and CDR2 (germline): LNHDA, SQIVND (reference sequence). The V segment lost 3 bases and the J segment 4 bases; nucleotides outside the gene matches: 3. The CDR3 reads CASSMKAGGYEQYF. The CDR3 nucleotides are TGTGCCAGTAGTATGAAAGCGGGAGGGTACGAGCAGTACTTC.

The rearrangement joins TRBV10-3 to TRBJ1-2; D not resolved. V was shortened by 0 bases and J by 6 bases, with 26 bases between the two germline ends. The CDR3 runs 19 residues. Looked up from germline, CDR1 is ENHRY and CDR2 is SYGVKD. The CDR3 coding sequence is TGTGCCATCAGTGAGTCGATAGATATGAATGGCGGGTTGATGGATGGCTACACCTTC. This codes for CAISESIDMNGGLMDGYTF.

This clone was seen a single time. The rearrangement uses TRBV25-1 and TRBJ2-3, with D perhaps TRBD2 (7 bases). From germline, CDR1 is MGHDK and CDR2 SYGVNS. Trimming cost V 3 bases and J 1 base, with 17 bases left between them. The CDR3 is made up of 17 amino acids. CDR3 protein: CASSDGGGSSGTDTQYF. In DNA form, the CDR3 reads TGTGCCAGCAGTGACGGGGGCGGGAGCTCGGGCACAGATACGCAGTATTTT.

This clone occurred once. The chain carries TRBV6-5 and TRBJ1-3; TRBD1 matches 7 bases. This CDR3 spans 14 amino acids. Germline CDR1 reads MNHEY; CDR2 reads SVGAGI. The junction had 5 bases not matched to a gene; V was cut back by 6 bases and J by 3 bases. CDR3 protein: CASRKTGRGNTIYF. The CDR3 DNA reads TGTGCCAGCAGAAAGACAGGGCGTGGAAACACCATATATTTT.

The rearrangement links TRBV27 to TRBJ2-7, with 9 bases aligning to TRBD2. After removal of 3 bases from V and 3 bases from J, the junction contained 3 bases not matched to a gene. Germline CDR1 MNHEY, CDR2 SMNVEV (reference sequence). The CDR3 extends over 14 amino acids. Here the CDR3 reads CASSFSGSHYEQYF. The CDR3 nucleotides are TGTGCCAGCAGTTTTAGCGGGAGCCACTACGAGCAGTACTTC.

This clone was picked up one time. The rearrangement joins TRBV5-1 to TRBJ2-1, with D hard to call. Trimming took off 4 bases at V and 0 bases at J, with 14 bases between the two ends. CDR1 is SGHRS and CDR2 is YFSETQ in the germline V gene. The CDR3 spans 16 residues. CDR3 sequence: CASSPPDGSSYNEQFF. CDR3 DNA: TGCGCCAGCAGCCCCCCGGACGGAAGCTCCTACAATGAGCAGTTCTTC.

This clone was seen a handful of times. The CDR3 here is CATSGPLEPQHF. The CDR3 DNA sequence: TGTGCCACTTCCGGACCACTGGAGCCCCAGCATTTT. This chain links TRBV12-3 or TRBV12-4 with TRBJ1-5; D gene uncertain. Trimming took off 10 bases at V and 8 bases at J, with 15 bases between the two ends. The CDR3 contains 12 residues.

Written as DNA, the CDR3 is TGTGCCATCAGTGAGTCGAAATATCAGGGGAACACTGAAGCTTTCTTT. Translating gives CAISESKYQGNTEAFF. The V call is TRBV10-3, the J call TRBJ1-1, with D possibly matching TRBD1 (5 bases). Germline V CDR1 and CDR2: ENHRY, SYGVKD. The CDR3 runs 16 residues. V gave up 0 bases and J gave up 1 base, with 12 bases separating them.

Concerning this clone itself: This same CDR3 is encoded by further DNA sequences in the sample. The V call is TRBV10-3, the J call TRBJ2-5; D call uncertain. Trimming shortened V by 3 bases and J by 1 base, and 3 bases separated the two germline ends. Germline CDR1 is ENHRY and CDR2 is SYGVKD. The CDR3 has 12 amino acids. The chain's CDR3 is CAISEFQETQYF. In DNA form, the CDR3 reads TGTGCCATCAGTGAATTCCAAGAGACCCAGTACTTC.

The CDR3 loop is CASTPARAGENEQYF. The CDR3 DNA reads as TGTGCCAGCACCCCAGCTAGGGCAGGGGAGAACGAGCAGTACTTC. The J gene is TRBJ2-7, the V gene TRBV27, with D possibly being TRBD1 (6 bases). CDR1 is MNHEY, CDR2 SMNVEV, per germline (reference sequence). The CDR3 length is 15 residues. V was clipped by 7 bases and J by 5 bases, with 21 bases between them.

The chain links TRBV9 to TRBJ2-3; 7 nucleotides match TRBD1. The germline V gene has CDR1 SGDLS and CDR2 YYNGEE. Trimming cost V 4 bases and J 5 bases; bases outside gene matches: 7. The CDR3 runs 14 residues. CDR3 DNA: TGTGCCAGCAGCCTTGTCGGACAGGAAGATACGCAGTATTTT. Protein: CASSLVGQEDTQYF. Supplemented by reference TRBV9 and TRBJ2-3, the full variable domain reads DSGVTQTPKHLITATGQRVTLRCSPRSGDLSVYWYQQSLDQGLQFLIQYYNGEERAKGNILERFSAQQFPDLHSELNLSSLELGDSALYFCASSLVGQEDTQYFGPGTRLTVL.

The CDR3, as DNA: TGTGCCAGCAGTTTCCGGGGTAATCAGCCCCAGCATTTT. As protein: CASSFRGNQPQHF. The chain has TRBV6-2 or TRBV6-3 and TRBJ1-5, with no clear D. Trimming took 4 bases from V and 4 from J, leaving 8 bases between them. The CDR3 runs to 13 residues. CDR1 and CDR2 from the germline V gene are MNHEY and SVGEGT.

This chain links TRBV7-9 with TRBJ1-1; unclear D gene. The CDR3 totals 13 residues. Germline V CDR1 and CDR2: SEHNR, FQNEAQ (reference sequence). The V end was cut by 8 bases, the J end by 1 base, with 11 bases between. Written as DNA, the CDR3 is TGTGCCAGCGAAAGTCAGGCGAACACTGAAGCTTTCTTT. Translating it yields CASESQANTEAFF.

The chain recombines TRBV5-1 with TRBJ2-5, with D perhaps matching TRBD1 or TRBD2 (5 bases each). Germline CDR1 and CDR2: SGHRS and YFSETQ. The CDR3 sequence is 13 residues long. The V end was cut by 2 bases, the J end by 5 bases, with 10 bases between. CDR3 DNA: TGCGCCAGCAGCTTCTCCGGGGCCGAGACCCAGTACTTC. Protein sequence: CASSFSGAETQYF.

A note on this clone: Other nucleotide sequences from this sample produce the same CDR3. The CDR3 DNA sequence: TGTGCCAGCAGCTTAGGACAGGGGTATGGCTACACCTTC. Its translation: CASSLGQGYGYTF. V gene TRBV11-2 combines with J gene TRBJ1-2; 8 nucleotides align to TRBD1. The V segment lost 1 base and the J segment 5 bases; nucleotides outside the gene matches: 0. This CDR3 contains 13 residues. Germline V gene lookup returns CDR1 SGHAT and CDR2 FQNNGV.